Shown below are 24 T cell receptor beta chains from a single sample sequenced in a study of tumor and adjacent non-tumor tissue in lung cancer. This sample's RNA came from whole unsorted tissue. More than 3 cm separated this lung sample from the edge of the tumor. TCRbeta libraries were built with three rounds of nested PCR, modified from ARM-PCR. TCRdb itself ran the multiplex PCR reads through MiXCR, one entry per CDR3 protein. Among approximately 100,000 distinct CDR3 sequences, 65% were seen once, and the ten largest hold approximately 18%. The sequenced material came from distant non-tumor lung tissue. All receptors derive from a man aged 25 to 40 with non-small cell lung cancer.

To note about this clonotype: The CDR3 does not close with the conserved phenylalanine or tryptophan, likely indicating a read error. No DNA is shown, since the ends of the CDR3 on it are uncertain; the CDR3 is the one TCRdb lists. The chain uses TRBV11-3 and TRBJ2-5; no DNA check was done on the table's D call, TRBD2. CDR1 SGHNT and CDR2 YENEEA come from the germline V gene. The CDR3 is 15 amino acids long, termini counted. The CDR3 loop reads CASILEAGGQETQYI.

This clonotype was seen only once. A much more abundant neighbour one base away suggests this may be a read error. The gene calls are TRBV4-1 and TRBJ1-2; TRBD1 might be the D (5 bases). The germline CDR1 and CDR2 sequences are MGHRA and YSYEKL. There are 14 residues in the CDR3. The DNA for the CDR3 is TGCGCCAGCACCCAAGAAACAGACAGCTATGGCTACACCTTC. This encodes CASTQETDSYGYTF.

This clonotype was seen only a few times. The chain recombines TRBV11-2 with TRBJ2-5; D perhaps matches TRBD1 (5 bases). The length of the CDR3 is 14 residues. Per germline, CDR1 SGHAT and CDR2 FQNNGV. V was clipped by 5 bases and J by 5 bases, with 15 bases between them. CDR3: CASSPPGGAETQYF. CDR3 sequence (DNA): TGTGCCAGCAGCCCTCCCGGTGGGGCCGAGACCCAGTACTTC.

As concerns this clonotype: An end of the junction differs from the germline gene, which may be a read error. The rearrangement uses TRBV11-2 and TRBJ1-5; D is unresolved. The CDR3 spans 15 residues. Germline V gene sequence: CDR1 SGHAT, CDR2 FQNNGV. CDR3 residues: CASSLNRMSNPPQHF. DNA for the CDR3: TGCGCCAGCAGCTTAAACCGAATGTCCAATCCGCCCCAGCATTTT.

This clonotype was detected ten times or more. The CDR3 protein is CASSYSTGSSSSNQPQHF. DNA of the CDR3: TGTGCCAGCAGTTACTCGACGGGGAGCTCCTCCAGCAATCAGCCCCAGCATTTT. The genes are TRBV6-2 or TRBV6-3 and TRBJ1-5; D is undetermined. CDR1 and CDR2 from the germline V gene are MNHEY and SVGEGT. The CDR3 has 18 amino acids. The V end lost 0 bases, the J end lost 1 base, and 16 bases lay between the germline ends.

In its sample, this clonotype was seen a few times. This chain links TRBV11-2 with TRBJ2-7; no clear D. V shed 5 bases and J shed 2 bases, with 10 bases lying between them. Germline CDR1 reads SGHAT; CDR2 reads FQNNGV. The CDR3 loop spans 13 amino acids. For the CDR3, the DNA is TGTGCCAGCAGCCCCAGTGGCCCCTACGAGCAGTACTTC. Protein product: CASSPSGPYEQYF.

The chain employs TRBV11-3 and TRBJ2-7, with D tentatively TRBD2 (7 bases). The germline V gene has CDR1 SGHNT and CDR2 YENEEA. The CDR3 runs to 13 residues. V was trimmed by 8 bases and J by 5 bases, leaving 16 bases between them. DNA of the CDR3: TGTGCCAGCGGGTGGGGGGCGGGAGACGAGCAGTACTTC. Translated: CASGWGAGDEQYF.

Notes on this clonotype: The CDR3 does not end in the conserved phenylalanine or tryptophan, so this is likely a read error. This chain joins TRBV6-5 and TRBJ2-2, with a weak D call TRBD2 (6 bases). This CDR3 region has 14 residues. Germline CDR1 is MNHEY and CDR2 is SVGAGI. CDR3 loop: CASSPDGGTGELFS. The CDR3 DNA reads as TGCGCCAGCAGCCCAGACGGGGGCACCGGGGAGCTGTTTTCT.

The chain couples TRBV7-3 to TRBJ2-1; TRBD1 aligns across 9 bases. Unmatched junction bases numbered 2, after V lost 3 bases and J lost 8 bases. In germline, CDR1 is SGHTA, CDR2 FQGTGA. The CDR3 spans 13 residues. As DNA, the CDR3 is TGTGCCAGCAGCTTGGGACAGGGCGATGAGCAGTTCTTC. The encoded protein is CASSLGQGDEQFF.

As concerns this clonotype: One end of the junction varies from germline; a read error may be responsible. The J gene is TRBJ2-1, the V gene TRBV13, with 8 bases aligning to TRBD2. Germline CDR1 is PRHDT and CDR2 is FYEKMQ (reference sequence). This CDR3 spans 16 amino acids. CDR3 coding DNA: TGTGCCAGCAGCTTACTGTCGGGGGGGTCCTACAGTGAGCAGTTCTTC. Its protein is CASSLLSGGSYSEQFF.

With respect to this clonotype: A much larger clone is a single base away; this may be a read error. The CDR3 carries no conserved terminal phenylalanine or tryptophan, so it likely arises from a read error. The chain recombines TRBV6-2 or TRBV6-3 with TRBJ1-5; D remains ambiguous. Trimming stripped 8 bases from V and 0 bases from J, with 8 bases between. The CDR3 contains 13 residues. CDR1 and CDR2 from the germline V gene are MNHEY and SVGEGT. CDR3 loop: CASAGYSNQPQHV. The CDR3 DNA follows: TGTGCCAGCGCCGGGTATAGCAATCAGCCCCAGCATGTT.

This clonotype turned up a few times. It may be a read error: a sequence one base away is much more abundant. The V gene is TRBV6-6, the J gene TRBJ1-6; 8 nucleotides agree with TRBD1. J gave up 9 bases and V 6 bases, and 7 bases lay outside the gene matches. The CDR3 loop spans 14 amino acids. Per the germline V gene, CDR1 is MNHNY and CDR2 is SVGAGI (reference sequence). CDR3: CASRGHRGTSPLHF. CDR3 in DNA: TGTGCCAGCAGAGGTCACAGGGGGACTTCACCCCTCCACTTT.

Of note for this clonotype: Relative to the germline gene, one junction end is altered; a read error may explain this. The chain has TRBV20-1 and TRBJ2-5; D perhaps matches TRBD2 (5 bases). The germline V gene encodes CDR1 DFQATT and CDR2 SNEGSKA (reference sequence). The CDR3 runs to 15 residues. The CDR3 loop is CSASPLAGAGETLYF. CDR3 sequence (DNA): TGCAGTGCTAGCCCTCTGGCGGGCGCGGGTGAGACCCTGTACTTC.

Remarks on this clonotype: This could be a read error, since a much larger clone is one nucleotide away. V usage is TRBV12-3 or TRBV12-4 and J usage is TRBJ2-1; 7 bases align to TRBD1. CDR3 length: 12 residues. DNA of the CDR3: TGTGTCAGCAGCCCAGGGGGTCACGAGCAGTTCTTC. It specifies CVSSPGGHEQFF.

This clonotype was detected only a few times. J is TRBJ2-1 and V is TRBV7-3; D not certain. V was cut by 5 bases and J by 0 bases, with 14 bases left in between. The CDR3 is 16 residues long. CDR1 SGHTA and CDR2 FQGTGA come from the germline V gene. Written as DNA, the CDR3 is TGTGCCAGCAGCCCGTTCCGACTGGACTCCTACAATGAGCAGTTCTTC. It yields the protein CASSPFRLDSYNEQFF.

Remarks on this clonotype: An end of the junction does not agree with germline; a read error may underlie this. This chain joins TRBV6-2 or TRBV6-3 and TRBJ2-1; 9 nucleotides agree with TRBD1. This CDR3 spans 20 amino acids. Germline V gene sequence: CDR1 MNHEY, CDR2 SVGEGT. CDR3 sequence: CTSSYSAGQGYLSSYNEHFF. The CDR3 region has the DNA TGTACCAGCAGTTACTCGGCGGGACAGGGCTACTTAAGCTCATACAATGAGCACTTCTTC.

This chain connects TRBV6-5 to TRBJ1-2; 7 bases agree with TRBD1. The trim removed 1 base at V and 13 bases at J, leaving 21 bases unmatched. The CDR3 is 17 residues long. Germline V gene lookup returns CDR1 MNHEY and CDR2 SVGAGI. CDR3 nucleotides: TGTGCCAGCAGTTACTTTACCGGGACAGCCGAGGGCTATGACTGCACCTTC. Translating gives CASSYFTGTAEGYDCTF.

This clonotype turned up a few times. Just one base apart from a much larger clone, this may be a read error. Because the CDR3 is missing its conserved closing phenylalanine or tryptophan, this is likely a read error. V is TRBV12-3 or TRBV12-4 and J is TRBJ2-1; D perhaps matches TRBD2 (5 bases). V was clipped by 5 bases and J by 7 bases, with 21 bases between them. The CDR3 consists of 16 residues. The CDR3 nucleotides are TGTGCCAGCAGTCCGTGGACGGACTCCCAAAGGAATGAGCAGTTCTTA. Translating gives CASSPWTDSQRNEQFL.

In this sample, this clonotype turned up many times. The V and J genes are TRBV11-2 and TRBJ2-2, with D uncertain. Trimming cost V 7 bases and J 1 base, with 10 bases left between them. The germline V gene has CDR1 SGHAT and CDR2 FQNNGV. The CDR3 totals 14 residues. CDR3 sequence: CASTSWGNTGELFF. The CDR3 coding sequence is TGTGCCAGCACCTCATGGGGGAACACCGGGGAGCTGTTTTTT.

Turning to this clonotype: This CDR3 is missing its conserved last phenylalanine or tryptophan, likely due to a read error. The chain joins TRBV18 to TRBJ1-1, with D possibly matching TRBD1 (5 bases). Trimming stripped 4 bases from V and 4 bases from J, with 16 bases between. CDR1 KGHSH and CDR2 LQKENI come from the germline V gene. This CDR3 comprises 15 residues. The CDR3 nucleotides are TGTGCCAGCTCACTCCGGGACGCACGAACCACTGAAGCTTTCCTT. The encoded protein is CASSLRDARTTEAFL.

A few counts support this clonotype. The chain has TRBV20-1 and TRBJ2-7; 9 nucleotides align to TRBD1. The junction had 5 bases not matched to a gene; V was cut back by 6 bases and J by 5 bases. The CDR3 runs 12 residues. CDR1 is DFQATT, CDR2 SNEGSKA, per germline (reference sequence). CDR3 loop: CSAPGQGNEQYF. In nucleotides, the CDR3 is TGCAGTGCCCCGGGACAGGGTAACGAGCAGTACTTC.

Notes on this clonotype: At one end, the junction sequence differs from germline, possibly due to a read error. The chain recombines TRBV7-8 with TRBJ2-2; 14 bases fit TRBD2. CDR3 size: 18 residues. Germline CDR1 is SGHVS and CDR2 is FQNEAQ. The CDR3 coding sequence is TGTGTCAGCAGCTTAGGACTAGCGGGAGGTTCGAACACCGCGGAGCTGTTTTTT. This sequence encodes CVSSLGLAGGSNTAELFF.

CDR3 DNA: TGCAACCCCGGGACGTTGGGCTTGAACACCGGGAGGCTGTTTTTT. It codes for CNPGTLGLNTGRLFF. This rearrangement joins TRBV29-1 to TRBJ2-2, with D tentatively TRBD2 (6 bases). This CDR3 comprises 15 residues. The germline V gene encodes CDR1 SQVTM and CDR2 ANQGSEA.

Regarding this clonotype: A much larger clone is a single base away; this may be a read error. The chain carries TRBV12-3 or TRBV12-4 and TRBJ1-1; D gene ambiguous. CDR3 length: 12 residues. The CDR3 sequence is CAGSFFGREAFF. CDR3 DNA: TGTGCCGGCAGTTTTTTCGGCCGTGAAGCTTTCTTT.